The 22 T cell receptor beta chains presented below share a single source sample, sequenced in a study of T cells in Graves' hyperthyroidism and ophthalmopathy (dated by TCRdb to between 2018 and 2021). The library was produced with multiplex PCR. Instrument on record: Illumina HiSeq 2000. The TCR beta CDR3 regions were amplified from the RNA transcripts. The TCR CDR3 was subjected to a first round of RT-PCR using the HTBI primer set and the Qiagen OneStep RT-PCR kit. The raw public data were reprocessed by TCRdb itself: fastp quality trimming at Q25, MiXCR clonotype calling, in-frame beta chains only. Records with the same CDR3 protein are collapsed into one entry carrying the most frequent genes and DNA. This sample holds roughly 500,000 distinct CDR3 sequences; about 16% were observed only once. Over 25% of the sample rests with the top ten. Sample: blood. Receptors originate from a woman in her twenties or thirties with Graves' ophthalmopathy.

This clonotype was recorded many times. The V call is TRBV12-3 or TRBV12-4, the J call TRBJ1-2, with D possibly being TRBD1 (5 bases). Trimming shortened V by 4 bases and J by 3 bases, and 9 bases separated the two germline ends. The CDR3 is 13 amino acids. DNA of the CDR3: TGTGCCAGCAGTTGGGACGTCGACTATGGCTACACCTTC. Amino acid sequence: CASSWDVDYGYTF.

The rearrangement links TRBV5-1 to TRBJ2-7; either TRBD1 or TRBD2 may supply D (5 bases each). The CDR3 totals 13 residues. Germline CDR1 SGHRS, CDR2 YFSETQ. Trimming removed 4 bases at V and 6 bases at J, with 14 bases between. The CDR3 bases are TGCGCCAGCAGCAAAGCGGAAAGGGGCGAGCAGTACTTC. Protein sequence: CASSKAERGEQYF.

This clonotype has a count of ten or more. This chain connects TRBV12-3 or TRBV12-4 to TRBJ2-1, with 8 positions matching TRBD2. The CDR3 totals 15 residues. V shed 2 bases, J shed 7 bases, and the junction held 7 bases outside the gene matches. The CDR3 here is CASSLSGSRENEQFF. CDR3 in DNA: TGTGCCAGCAGTTTAAGCGGGAGCAGAGAAAATGAGCAGTTCTTC.

A few counts support this clonotype. V is TRBV5-1 and J is TRBJ1-1, with 11 bases aligning to TRBD1. The germline V gene encodes CDR1 SGHRS and CDR2 YFSETQ. V gave up 4 bases and J gave up 0 bases; unmatched junction bases: 5. There are 16 residues in the CDR3. CDR3 DNA sequence: TGCGCCAGCAGCCCGGGACAGGGGGTCATGAACACTGAAGCTTTCTTT. Its protein is CASSPGQGVMNTEAFF.

This clonotype has only a few counts. The chain uses TRBV7-9 and TRBJ2-2, with D possibly matching TRBD2 (6 bases). This CDR3 comprises 16 residues. Germline lookup yields CDR1 SEHNR and CDR2 FQNEAQ (reference sequence). V dropped 4 bases and J dropped 7 bases, with 19 bases sitting between them. The CDR3 nucleotides are TGTGCCAGCAGCTCGGAACGGGGGTCCAGGATCGGGGAGCTGTTTTTT. This codes for CASSSERGSRIGELFF.

This clonotype was found many times. The genes are TRBV2 and TRBJ2-3, with D perhaps TRBD2 (6 bases). This CDR3 region has 13 residues. Germline-derived CDR1 and CDR2 are SNHLY and FYNNEI. Trimming removed 3 bases from V and 7 bases from J, with 11 bases in between. Here the CDR3 DNA reads TGTGCCAGCAGTGATCTCGCGGGGAATACGCAGTATTTT. Protein sequence: CASSDLAGNTQYF.

This chain links TRBV11-3 with TRBJ2-2; tentatively, D is TRBD2 (5 bases). Germline CDR1 SGHNT, CDR2 YENEEA. V dropped 1 base and J dropped 1 base, with 10 bases sitting between them. The CDR3 totals 16 residues. The CDR3, as DNA: TGTGCCAGCAGCTTAGGAGGGTCTCGGAACACCGGGGAGCTGTTTTTT. It specifies CASSLGGSRNTGELFF.

This clonotype was counted only a few times. The chain recombines TRBV9 with TRBJ2-3; TRBD1 matches 9 bases. Germline-derived CDR1 and CDR2 are SGDLS and YYNGEE. J gave up 6 bases and V 5 bases, and 19 bases lay outside the gene matches. This CDR3 is built from 18 residues. CDR3 in amino acids: CASSEVDRGFFGADTQYF. The CDR3 coding sequence is TGTGCCAGCAGTGAAGTCGACAGGGGGTTTTTCGGTGCGGATACGCAGTATTTT.

This clonotype was seen only a few times. This chain uses TRBV20-1 with TRBJ2-4; perhaps TRBD1 as D (8 bases). There are 12 residues in the CDR3. CDR1 is DFQATT and CDR2 is SNEGSKA in the germline V gene (reference sequence). In DNA, the CDR3 is TGCAGGGGGGGGGACAGGAAAAACATTCAGTACTTC. Protein: CRGGDRKNIQYF.

This clonotype was detected ten times or more. The chain joins TRBV5-1 to TRBJ2-2; D perhaps matches TRBD1 (6 bases). Trimming shortened V by 6 bases and J by 4 bases, and 22 bases separated the two germline ends. This CDR3 spans 17 amino acids. CDR1 SGHRS and CDR2 YFSETQ come from the germline V gene. CDR3 sequence (DNA): TGCGCCAGCAAGGCAGGGGCGAACCCCACGTCCACCGGGGAGCTGTTTTTT. This encodes CASKAGANPTSTGELFF. Looking up the rest from reference TRBV5-1 and TRBJ2-2 gives the full variable domain: KAGVTQTPRYLIKTRGQQVTLSCSPISGHRSVSWYQQTPGQGLQFLFEYFSETQRNKGNFPGRFSGRQFSNSRSEMNVSTLELGDSALYLCASKAGANPTSTGELFFGEGSRLTVL.

This clonotype was counted between two and nine times. The V call is TRBV7-6, the J call TRBJ2-2, with 11 bases identical to TRBD1. The CDR3 consists of 16 residues. Germline V gene data show CDR1 as SGHVS and CDR2 as FNYEAQ. The V gene end was trimmed by 4 bases and the J gene end by 7 bases; junction bases not matched to a gene: 8. The CDR3 region has the DNA TGTGCCAGCAGCTCACGGACAGGGGGCTTCCTCGGGGAGCTGTTTTTT. It is translated as CASSSRTGGFLGELFF.

This clonotype was counted only a few times. The J gene is TRBJ1-4, the V gene TRBV6-1, with D maybe TRBD1 (5 bases). CDR1 is MNHNS and CDR2 is SASEGT in the germline V gene. The CDR3 loop spans 15 amino acids. V dropped 4 bases and J dropped 8 bases, with 17 bases sitting between them. As DNA, the CDR3 is TGTGCCAGCAGTGGAGGACACACCCTAGGGGAAAAACTGTTTTTT. This translates into CASSGGHTLGEKLFF.

This clonotype occurred once. V and J are TRBV5-8 and TRBJ2-1; either TRBD1 or TRBD2 may supply D (6 bases each). V dropped 7 bases and J dropped 4 bases, with 12 bases sitting between them. The germline CDR1 and CDR2 sequences are SGHTS and YDEGEE. This CDR3 is 13 amino acids long. The CDR3 DNA sequence: TGTGCCAGCGGTTGGGGGGCTTACAATGAGCAGTTCTTC. It is translated as CASGWGAYNEQFF.

The table lists this clonotype with many counts. The genes are TRBV5-1 and TRBJ2-5; D possibly corresponds to TRBD2 (6 bases). The CDR3 totals 14 residues. The germline gives CDR1 SGHRS, CDR2 YFSETQ. V was shortened by 4 bases and J by 5 bases, with 15 bases between the two germline ends. The CDR3 bases are TGCGCCAGCAGCCCAGGAGGGTCAGAGGAGACCCAGTACTTC. Its translation: CASSPGGSEETQYF.

This clonotype was recorded many times. This rearrangement joins TRBV7-8 to TRBJ1-6; maybe TRBD1 (5 bases). The CDR3 loop spans 15 amino acids. Looked up from germline, CDR1 is SGHVS and CDR2 is FQNEAQ. The V and J ends lost 5 bases and 9 bases respectively, with 17 bases between them. The CDR3 DNA reads as TGTGCCAGCAGCGAGGGAGTCGGGGCGGGTTCACCCCTCCACTTT. This encodes CASSEGVGAGSPLHF.

This clonotype appeared a few times. The V and J genes are TRBV11-3 and TRBJ2-1, with TRBD1 identical over 7 bases. Germline CDR1 SGHNT, CDR2 YENEEA. This CDR3 comprises 16 residues. V shed 1 base, J shed 1 base, and the junction held 4 bases outside the gene matches. This CDR3 is CASSLGGQTSYNEQFF. In DNA, the CDR3 is TGTGCCAGCAGCTTAGGGGGACAGACGTCCTACAATGAGCAGTTCTTC.

This clonotype is a singleton in its sample. This rearrangement joins TRBV7-6 to TRBJ2-1; tentatively, D is TRBD2 (5 bases). Looked up from germline, CDR1 is SGHVS and CDR2 is FNYEAQ. The V and J ends lost 4 bases and 6 bases respectively, with 10 bases between them. The CDR3 is 13 amino acids. CDR3 nucleotides: TGTGCCAGCAGCTACCGGGATCTCAATGAGCAGTTCTTC. Amino acids: CASSYRDLNEQFF.

This clonotype was observed at least ten times. This rearrangement joins TRBV20-1 to TRBJ2-7; a possible D gene is TRBD1 (5 bases). V lost 6 bases, J lost 6 bases, and 12 bases lay in between. The germline gives CDR1 DFQATT, CDR2 SNEGSKA (reference sequence). The CDR3 sequence is 11 residues long. The CDR3 spells CSATRVGEQYF. CDR3 bases: TGCAGTGCCACCAGGGTTGGCGAGCAGTACTTC.

This clonotype was recorded a few times. The V and J genes are TRBV12-3 or TRBV12-4 and TRBJ2-4; 7 bases fit TRBD1. The trim removed 7 bases at V and 6 bases at J, leaving 12 bases unmatched. The CDR3 has 15 residues. The CDR3 nucleotides read TGTGCCAGCACCCCTGACAGGGCGTTATTAAACATTCAGTACTTC. It yields the protein CASTPDRALLNIQYF.

This clonotype was recorded a few times. The chain recombines TRBV4-2 with TRBJ1-1; D gene ambiguous. Germline CDR1 and CDR2: LGHNA and YNFKEQ. The CDR3 has 15 residues. Trimming pared 0 bases from V and 2 bases from J, leaving 10 bases between. The CDR3 nucleotides are TGTGCCAGCAGCCAAGAAAAATCAAGAAACACTGAAGCTTTCTTT. It specifies CASSQEKSRNTEAFF.

This clonotype was found a few times. This chain connects TRBV12-3 or TRBV12-4 to TRBJ2-7; 13 bases map to TRBD2. The length of the CDR3 is 19 residues. The trim removed 3 bases at V and 0 bases at J, leaving 11 bases unmatched. Written as DNA, the CDR3 is TGTGCCAGCAGTTTTATTTCCCCGGGACTAGCGGGGAACTCCTACGAGCAGTACTTC. It is translated as CASSFISPGLAGNSYEQYF.

The CDR3: CASSEEAGLVNQPQHF. The CDR3 DNA reads as TGTGCCAGCAGTGAGGAGGCGGGCTTAGTAAATCAGCCCCAGCATTTT. V and J are TRBV6-1 and TRBJ1-5; D not certain. Trimming removed 3 bases from V and 4 bases from J, with 16 bases in between. CDR1 and CDR2 (germline): MNHNS, SASEGT. CDR3 length: 16 amino acids.